Presented here are 20 T cell receptor beta chains from one specimen sequenced in a study of human T cells and chemical hapten exposure. Time point indicated: pre-sensitization, week 0. Treatment noted: therapeutic diphenylcyclopropenone sensitization with weekly scalp DPC. Each CDR3 protein gets one entry after TCRdb re-called the RACE reads with MiXCR. Among about 120,000 distinct CDR3 sequences listed, about 13% were seen once. Source: whole blood, taken in connection with sensitization to the hapten diphenylcyclopropenone (DPC). The receptors here all came from a woman in her late teens or twenties with alopecia areata. Some clones in this sample may be carry-over from other donors' samples.

The chain combines TRBV20-1 with TRBJ1-2, with D possibly TRBD1 on 5 matching bases. Per the germline V gene, CDR1 is DFQATT and CDR2 is SNEGSKA (reference sequence). The CDR3 is 13 residues long. Between the trimmed V and J ends, which lost 5 bases and 2 bases, there was a span of 12 bases. The CDR3 DNA follows: TGCAGTGCTCGGGAGGACACCAACTATGGCTACACCTTC. Protein: CSAREDTNYGYTF.

The sample holds many counts of this clonotype. CDR3 DNA sequence: TGTGCCAGCAGCTCCGGGACTCTGTATGGCTACACCTTC. This gives the protein CASSSGTLYGYTF. This chain joins TRBV5-6 and TRBJ1-2; a weak D match, TRBD1 (5 bases). The CDR3 length is 13 residues. CDR1 is SGHDT and CDR2 is YYEEEE in the germline V gene. Trimming took off 3 bases at V and 5 bases at J, with 11 bases between the two ends. The variable domain in full, completed from reference TRBV5-6 and TRBJ1-2, reads DAGVTQSPTHLIKTRGQQVTLRCSPKSGHDTVSWYQQALGQGPQFIFQYYEEEERQRGNFPDRFSGHQFPNYSSELNVNALLLGDSALYLCASSSGTLYGYTFGSGTRLTVV.

Only a few counts were recorded for this clonotype. The chain couples TRBV6-2 or TRBV6-3 to TRBJ1-5; D not resolved. Between the trimmed V and J ends, which lost 6 bases and 0 bases, there was a span of 12 bases. In germline, CDR1 is MNHEY, CDR2 SVGEGT. CDR3 length: 15 amino acids. The CDR3 reads CASRSQDYSNQPQHF. CDR3 nucleotide sequence: TGTGCCAGCAGGAGTCAGGATTATAGCAATCAGCCCCAGCATTTT.

This clonotype was picked up a small number of times. This chain connects TRBV11-2 to TRBJ2-2; D remains ambiguous. Germline V gene sequence: CDR1 SGHAT, CDR2 FQNNGV. V dropped 4 bases and J dropped 0 bases, with 9 bases sitting between them. CDR3 length: 15 residues. CDR3 protein: CASSSDNTNTGELFF. The CDR3 DNA follows: TGTGCCAGCAGCTCCGACAACACGAACACCGGGGAGCTGTTTTTT. The full variable domain, in which reference TRBV11-2 and TRBJ2-2 provide the parts outside the CDR3, is EAGVAQSPRYKIIEKRQSVAFWCNPISGHATLYWYQQILGQGPKLLIQFQNNGVVDDSQLPKDRFSAERLKGVDSTLKIQPAKLEDSAVYLCASSSDNTNTGELFFGEGSRLTVL.

The genes are TRBV12-3 or TRBV12-4 and TRBJ1-1; D might be TRBD1 (5 bases). The CDR3 spans 13 residues. V was shortened by 3 bases and J by 5 bases, with 10 bases between the two germline ends. The CDR3 here is CASSFPGRTEAFF. CDR3 DNA: TGTGCCAGCAGTTTCCCAGGGAGAACTGAAGCTTTCTTT.

In its sample, this clonotype was seen a few times. This chain connects TRBV20-1 to TRBJ1-6; D not resolved. Germline V gives CDR1 DFQATT, CDR2 SNEGSKA (reference sequence). This CDR3 region has 17 residues. Trimming took off 0 bases at V and 2 bases at J, with 14 bases between the two ends. The DNA for the CDR3 is TGCAGTGCTAGAGATTGGGGTACAAGGGCCTATAATTCACCCCTCCACTTT. Protein sequence: CSARDWGTRAYNSPLHF.

The CDR3 sequence is CASSLRNQETQYF. As DNA, the CDR3 is TGTGCCAGCTCCCTCCGGAACCAAGAGACCCAGTACTTC. The chain uses TRBV18 and TRBJ2-5; no clear D gene. The V gene lost 6 bases and the J gene lost 0 bases, with 8 bases spanning the gap. In germline, CDR1 is KGHSH, CDR2 LQKENI. The CDR3 covers 13 residues.

This clonotype occurred a few times. This rearrangement joins TRBV20-1 to TRBJ2-1; 11 bases agree with TRBD2. Germline V gene lookup returns CDR1 DFQATT and CDR2 SNEGSKA (reference sequence). The ends lost 6 bases at V and 4 bases at J; junction bases unmatched: 14. The CDR3 has 17 residues. CDR3 amino acids: CSAGLGSGGASYNEQFF. In DNA form, the CDR3 reads TGCAGTGCCGGGCTTGGTAGCGGGGGGGCCTCTTACAATGAGCAGTTCTTC.

The chain has TRBV29-1 and TRBJ1-3; perhaps TRBD1 as D (6 bases). V was pared by 6 bases and J by 1 base, with 19 bases between. The CDR3 totals 16 residues. Germline V CDR1 and CDR2: SQVTM, ANQGSEA. The CDR3 bases are TGCAGCGTCGCTAAAAGGGGGTATATTTCTGGAAACACCATATATTTT. Encoded protein: CSVAKRGYISGNTIYF.

This chain joins TRBV5-4 and TRBJ2-1, with D perhaps TRBD1 (7 bases). Germline V gene sequence: CDR1 SGHNT, CDR2 YYREEE (reference sequence). The CDR3 has 14 residues. The V end lost 3 bases, the J end lost 3 bases, and 10 bases lay between the germline ends. The CDR3 DNA reads TGTGCCAGCAGCTCCCAGGGGGGCTACAATGAGCAGTTCTTC. Translating gives CASSSQGGYNEQFF. Full variable domain (outside the CDR3, taken from reference TRBV5-4 and TRBJ2-1): ETGVTQSPTHLIKTRGQQVTLRCSSQSGHNTVSWYQQALGQGPQFIFQYYREEENGRGNFPPRFSGLQFPNYSSELNVNALELDDSALYLCASSSQGGYNEQFFGPGTRLTVL.

The genes are TRBV19 and TRBJ1-6; D remains ambiguous. The germline V gene has CDR1 LNHDA and CDR2 SQIVND (reference sequence). The CDR3 contains 14 residues. V was clipped by 3 bases and J by 8 bases, with 11 bases between them. The CDR3 nucleotides read TGTGCCAGTAGTATCGAATCGGCTCATTCACCCCTCCACTTT. Translated, it gives CASSIESAHSPLHF.

About this clonotype: A read error is possible here, since a much larger clone lies one base away. The V gene is TRBV21-1, the J gene TRBJ1-1. TRBV21-1 is shown as a pseudogene. This CDR3 contains 18 residues. CDR3 DNA: TGTGCCAGCAGCAAAGCAGCTCGCCGAAAAAAGGGGAACACTGAAGCTTTCTTT. Translating gives CASSKAARRKKGNTEAFF.

This clonotype showed up just a few times. The chain employs TRBV9 and TRBJ2-4; no firm D call. From germline, CDR1 is SGDLS and CDR2 YYNGEE. Trimming cost V 2 bases and J 2 bases, with 5 bases left between them. The CDR3 extends over 13 amino acids. The CDR3 nucleotides are TGTGCCAGCAGCGTGGGATCCAAAAACATTCAGTACTTC. Its protein product is CASSVGSKNIQYF.

This clonotype was seen a handful of times. The chain combines TRBV25-1 with TRBJ2-7; D may be TRBD1 (6 bases). The V gene lost 2 bases and the J gene lost 7 bases, with 18 bases spanning the gap. The CDR3 loop spans 15 amino acids. In germline, CDR1 is MGHDK, CDR2 SYGVNS. The CDR3 DNA is TGTGCCAGCAGTGAAACAGGGATTACGTCTCGGGAGCAGTACTTC. Translation: CASSETGITSREQYF.

The chain links TRBV11-2 to TRBJ2-7, with TRBD1 matching 12 bases. Germline CDR1 reads SGHAT; CDR2 reads FQNNGV. CDR3 length equals 14 residues. The V and J ends lost 6 bases and 1 base, in that order; junction bases with no gene match: 1. CDR3 nucleotides: TGTGCCAGCAGGGGACAGGGGGCTTCCTACGAGCAGTACTTC. Its translation is CASRGQGASYEQYF.

This clonotype was detected only a few times. V usage is TRBV12-3 or TRBV12-4 and J usage is TRBJ2-4; D is ambiguous. The CDR3 has 16 residues. The V and J ends lost 4 bases and 5 bases respectively, with 18 bases between them. For the CDR3, the DNA is TGTGCCAGCAGTTCACCAACTCGGGCTGTAGAAAACATTCAGTACTTC. As protein: CASSSPTRAVENIQYF.

The chain combines TRBV20-1 with TRBJ2-1; 10 bases fit TRBD2. V dropped 2 bases and J dropped 5; count of bases not matched to a gene: 9. The CDR3 totals 16 residues. In germline, CDR1 is DFQATT, CDR2 SNEGSKA (reference sequence). CDR3: CSARKRGGLTDNEQFF. The CDR3 nucleotides read TGCAGTGCTAGAAAGCGGGGGGGCCTGACCGACAATGAGCAGTTCTTC.

This clonotype has ten or more counts. The chain is built from TRBV29-1 and TRBJ1-2; D uncertain. CDR3 length: 12 residues. Germline CDR1 SQVTM, CDR2 ANQGSEA. The ends were cut back, 4 bases at V and 4 bases at J, with 10 bases in the middle. The CDR3 sequence: CSVGSSRYGYTF. DNA for the CDR3: TGCAGCGTTGGCAGTTCCCGCTATGGCTACACCTTC.

This clonotype was seen a handful of times. This chain connects TRBV3-1 to TRBJ1-1, with D possibly TRBD1 on 6 matching bases. The germline CDR1 and CDR2 sequences are LGHDT and YNNKEL (reference sequence). The V gene lost 0 bases and the J gene lost 5 bases, with 10 bases spanning the gap. The CDR3 covers 14 residues. CDR3 residues: CASSQDSGVTEAFF. The CDR3 region has the DNA TGTGCCAGCAGCCAAGATTCAGGGGTTACTGAAGCTTTCTTT. Looking up the rest from reference TRBV3-1 and TRBJ1-1 gives the full variable domain: DTAVSQTPKYLVTQMGNDKSIKCEQNLGHDTMYWYKQDSKKFLKIMFSYNNKELIINETVPNRFSPKSPDKAHLNLHINSLELGDSAVYFCASSQDSGVTEAFFGQGTRLTVV.

J is TRBJ2-7 and V is TRBV7-9; D is possibly TRBD2 (5 bases). CDR3 length: 13 amino acids. Germline V gene sequence: CDR1 SEHNR, CDR2 FQNEAQ (reference sequence). V dropped 2 bases and J dropped 5 bases, with 10 bases sitting between them. CDR3 DNA sequence: TGTGCCAGCAGCTTACCCTCGGGAAACGAGCAGTACTTC. It yields the protein CASSLPSGNEQYF.